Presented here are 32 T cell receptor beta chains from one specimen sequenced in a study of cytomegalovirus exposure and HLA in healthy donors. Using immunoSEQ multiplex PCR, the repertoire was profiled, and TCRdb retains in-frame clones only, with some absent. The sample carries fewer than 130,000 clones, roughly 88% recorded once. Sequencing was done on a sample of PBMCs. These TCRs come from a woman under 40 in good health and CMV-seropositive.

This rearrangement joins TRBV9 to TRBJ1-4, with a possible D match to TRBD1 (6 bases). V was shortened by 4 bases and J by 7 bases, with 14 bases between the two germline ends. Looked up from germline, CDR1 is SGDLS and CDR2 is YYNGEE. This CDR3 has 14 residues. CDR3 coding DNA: TGTGCCAGCAGCCCCGGGACAAAGGCTGAAAAACTGTTTTTT. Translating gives CASSPGTKAEKLFF. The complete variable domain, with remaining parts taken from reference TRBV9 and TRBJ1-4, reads DSGVTQTPKHLITATGQRVTLRCSPRSGDLSVYWYQQSLDQGLQFLIQYYNGEERAKGNILERFSAQQFPDLHSELNLSSLELGDSALYFCASSPGTKAEKLFFGSGTQLSVL.

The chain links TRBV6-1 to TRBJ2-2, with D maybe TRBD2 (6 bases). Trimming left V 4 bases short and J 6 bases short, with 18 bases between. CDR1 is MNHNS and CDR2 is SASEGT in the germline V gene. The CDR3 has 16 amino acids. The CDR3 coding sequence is TGTGCCAGCAGTGGGGACTGGCCGGGGGTGGCCGGGGAGCTGTTTTTT. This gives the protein CASSGDWPGVAGELFF.

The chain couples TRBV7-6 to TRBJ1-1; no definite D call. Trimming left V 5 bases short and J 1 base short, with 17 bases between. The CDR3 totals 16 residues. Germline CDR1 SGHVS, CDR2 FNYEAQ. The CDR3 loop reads CASSPELEGGNTEAFF. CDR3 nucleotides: TGTGCCAGCAGCCCAGAGTTGGAAGGCGGGAACACTGAAGCTTTCTTT.

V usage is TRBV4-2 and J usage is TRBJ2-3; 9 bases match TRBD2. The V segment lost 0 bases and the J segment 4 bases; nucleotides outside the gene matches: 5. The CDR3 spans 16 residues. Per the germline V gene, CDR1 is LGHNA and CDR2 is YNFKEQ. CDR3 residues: CASSQDWTSAPDTQYF. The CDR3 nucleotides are TGTGCCAGCAGCCAAGATTGGACTAGCGCTCCAGATACGCAGTATTTT.

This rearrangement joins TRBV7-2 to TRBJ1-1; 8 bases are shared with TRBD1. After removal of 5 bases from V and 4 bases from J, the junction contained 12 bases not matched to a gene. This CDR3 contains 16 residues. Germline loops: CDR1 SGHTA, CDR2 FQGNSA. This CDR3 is CASSTRGQPRSTEAFF. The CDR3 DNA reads TGTGCCAGCAGCACCAGGGGGCAACCGAGGTCCACTGAAGCTTTCTTT.

In nucleotides, the CDR3 is TGTGCCAGCAGCTCACGGGACAGGGGGAGCCCTGAAGCTTTCTTT. Translation: CASSSRDRGSPEAFF. The chain carries TRBV5-5 and TRBJ1-1, with TRBD1 identical over 11 bases. CDR3 size: 15 residues. Looked up from germline, CDR1 is SGHKS and CDR2 is YYEKEE (reference sequence). With 3 bases clipped from V and 6 bases from J, the junction kept 7 bases outside the gene matches.

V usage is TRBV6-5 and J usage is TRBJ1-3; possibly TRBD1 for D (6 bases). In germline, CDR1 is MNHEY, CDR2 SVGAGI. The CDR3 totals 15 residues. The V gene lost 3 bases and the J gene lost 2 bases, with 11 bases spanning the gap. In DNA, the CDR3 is TGTGCCAGCAGTTATCAAGGGGGAACTGGAAACACCATATATTTT. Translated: CASSYQGGTGNTIYF.

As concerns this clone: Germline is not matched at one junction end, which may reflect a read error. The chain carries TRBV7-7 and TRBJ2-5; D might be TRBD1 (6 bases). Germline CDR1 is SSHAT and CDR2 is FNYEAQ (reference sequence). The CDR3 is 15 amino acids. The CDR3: CASSFQTGSQETQYF. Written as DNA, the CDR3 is TGTGCTAGCAGCTTTCAAACAGGGTCACAAGAGACCCAGTACTTC.

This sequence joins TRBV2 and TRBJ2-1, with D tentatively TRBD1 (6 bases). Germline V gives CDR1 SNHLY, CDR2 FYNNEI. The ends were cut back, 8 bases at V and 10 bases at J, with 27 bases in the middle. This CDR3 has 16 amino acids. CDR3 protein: CASRARGGVTPSEQFF. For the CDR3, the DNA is TGTGCCAGCCGGGCCCGAGGGGGAGTAACCCCTTCGGAGCAGTTCTTC.

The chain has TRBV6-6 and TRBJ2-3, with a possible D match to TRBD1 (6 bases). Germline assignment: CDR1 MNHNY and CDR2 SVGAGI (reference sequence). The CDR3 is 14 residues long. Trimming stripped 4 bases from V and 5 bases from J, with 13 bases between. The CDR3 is CASSSTRGQDTQYF. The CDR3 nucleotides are TGTGCCAGCAGTTCCACCAGGGGACAAGATACGCAGTATTTT.

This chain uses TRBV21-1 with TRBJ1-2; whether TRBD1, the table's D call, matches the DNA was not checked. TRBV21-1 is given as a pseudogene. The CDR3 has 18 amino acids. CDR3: CASSKALSGSQLNYGYTF. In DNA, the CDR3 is TGTGCCAGCAGCAAAGCGCTGTCAGGCAGCCAGCTTAACTATGGCTACACCTTC.

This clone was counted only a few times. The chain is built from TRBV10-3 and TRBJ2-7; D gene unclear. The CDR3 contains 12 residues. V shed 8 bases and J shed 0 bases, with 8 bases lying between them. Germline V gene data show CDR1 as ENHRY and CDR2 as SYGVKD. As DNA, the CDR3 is TGTGCCATCCTAGGCCCCTCCTACGAGCAGTACTTC. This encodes CAILGPSYEQYF.

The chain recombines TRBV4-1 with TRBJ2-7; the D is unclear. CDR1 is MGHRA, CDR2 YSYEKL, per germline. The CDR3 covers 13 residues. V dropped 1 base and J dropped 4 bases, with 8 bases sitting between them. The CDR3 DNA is TGCGCCAGCAGCCAAGTCTCAACTTACGAGCAGTACTTC. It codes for CASSQVSTYEQYF.

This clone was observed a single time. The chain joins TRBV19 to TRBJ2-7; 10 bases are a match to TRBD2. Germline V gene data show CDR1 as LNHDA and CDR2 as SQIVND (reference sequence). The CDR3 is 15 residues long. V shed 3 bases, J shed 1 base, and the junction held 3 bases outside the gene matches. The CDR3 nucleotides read TGTGCCAGTAGTATGGAGCGGGAGGGTTCCTACGAGCAGTACTTC. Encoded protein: CASSMEREGSYEQYF. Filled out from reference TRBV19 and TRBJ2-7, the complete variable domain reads DGGITQSPKYLFRKEGQNVTLSCEQNLNHDAMYWYRQDPGQGLRLIYYSQIVNDFQKGDIAEGYSVSREKKESFPLTVTSAQKNPTAFYLCASSMEREGSYEQYFGPGTRLTVT.

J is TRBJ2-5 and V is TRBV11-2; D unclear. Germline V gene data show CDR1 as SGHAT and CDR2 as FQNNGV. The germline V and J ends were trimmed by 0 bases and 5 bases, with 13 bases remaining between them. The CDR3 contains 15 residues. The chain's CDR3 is CASSLDLLSRETQYF. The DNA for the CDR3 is TGTGCCAGCAGCTTAGATCTCCTAAGTCGGGAGACCCAGTACTTC. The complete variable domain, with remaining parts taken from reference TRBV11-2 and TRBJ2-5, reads EAGVAQSPRYKIIEKRQSVAFWCNPISGHATLYWYQQILGQGPKLLIQFQNNGVVDDSQLPKDRFSAERLKGVDSTLKIQPAKLEDSAVYLCASSLDLLSRETQYFGPGTRLLVL.

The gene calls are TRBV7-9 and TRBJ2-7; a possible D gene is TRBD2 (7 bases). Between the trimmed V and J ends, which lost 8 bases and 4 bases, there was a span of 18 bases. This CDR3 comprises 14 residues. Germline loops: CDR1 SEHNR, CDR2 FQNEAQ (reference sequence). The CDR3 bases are TGTGCCAGCGACCCCGGTAAGGGGGGGTACGAGCAGTACTTC. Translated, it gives CASDPGKGGYEQYF. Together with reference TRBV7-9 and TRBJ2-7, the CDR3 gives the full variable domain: DTGVSQNPRHKITKRGQNVTFRCDPISEHNRLYWYRQTLGQGPEFLTYFQNEAQLEKSRLLSDRFSAERPKGSFSTLEIQRTEQGDSAMYLCASDPGKGGYEQYFGPGTRLTVT.

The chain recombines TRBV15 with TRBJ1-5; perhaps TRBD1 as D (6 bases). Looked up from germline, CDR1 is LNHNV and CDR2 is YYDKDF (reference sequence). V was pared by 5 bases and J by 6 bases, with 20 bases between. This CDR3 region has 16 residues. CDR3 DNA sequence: TGTGCCACCAGCGGTAGCCTGGACAGAAGCGGTCAGCCCCAGCATTTT. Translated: CATSGSLDRSGQPQHF.

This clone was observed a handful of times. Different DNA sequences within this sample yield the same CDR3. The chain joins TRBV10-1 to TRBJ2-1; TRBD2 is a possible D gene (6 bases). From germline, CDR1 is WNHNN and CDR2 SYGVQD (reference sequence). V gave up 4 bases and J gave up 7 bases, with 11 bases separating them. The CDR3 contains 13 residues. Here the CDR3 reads CASSGLGRNEQFF. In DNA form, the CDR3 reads TGCGCCAGCAGTGGACTAGGGCGGAATGAGCAGTTCTTC.

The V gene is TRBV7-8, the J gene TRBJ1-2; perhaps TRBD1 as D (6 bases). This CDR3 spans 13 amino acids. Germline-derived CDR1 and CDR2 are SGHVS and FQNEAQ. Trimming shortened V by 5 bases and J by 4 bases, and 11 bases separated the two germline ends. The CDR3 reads CASSRRGVYGYTF. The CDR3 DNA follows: TGTGCCAGCAGCCGCAGGGGCGTCTATGGCTACACCTTC. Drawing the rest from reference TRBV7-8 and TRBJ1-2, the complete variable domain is GAGVSQSPRYKVAKRGQDVALRCDPISGHVSLFWYQQALGQGPEFLTYFQNEAQLDKSGLPSDRFFAERPEGSVSTLKIQRTQQEDSAVYLCASSRRGVYGYTFGSGTRLTVV.

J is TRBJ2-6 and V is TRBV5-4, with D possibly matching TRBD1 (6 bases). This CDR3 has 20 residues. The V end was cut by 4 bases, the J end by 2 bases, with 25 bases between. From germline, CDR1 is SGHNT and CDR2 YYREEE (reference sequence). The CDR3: CASSVPFPGPGGAGANVLTF. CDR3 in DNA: TGTGCCAGCAGCGTCCCCTTCCCGGGTCCTGGGGGCGCTGGGGCCAACGTCCTGACTTTC.

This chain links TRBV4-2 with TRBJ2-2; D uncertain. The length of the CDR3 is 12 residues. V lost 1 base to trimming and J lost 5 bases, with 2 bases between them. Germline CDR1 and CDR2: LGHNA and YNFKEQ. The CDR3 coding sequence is TGTGCCAGCAGCCAAGCTACCGGGGAGCTGTTTTTT. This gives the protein CASSQATGELFF.

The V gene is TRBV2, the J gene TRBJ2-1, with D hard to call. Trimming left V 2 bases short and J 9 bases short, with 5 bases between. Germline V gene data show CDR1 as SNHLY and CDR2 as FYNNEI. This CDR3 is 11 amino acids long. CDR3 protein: CASSETVEQFF. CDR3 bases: TGTGCCAGCAGTGAAACAGTTGAGCAGTTCTTC.

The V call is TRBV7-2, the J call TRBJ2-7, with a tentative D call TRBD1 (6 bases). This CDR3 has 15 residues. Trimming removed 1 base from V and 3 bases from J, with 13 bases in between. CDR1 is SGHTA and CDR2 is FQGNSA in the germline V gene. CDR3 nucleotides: TGTGCCAGCAGCTTAGGTCAGGGGCAAAACTACGAGCAGTACTTC. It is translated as CASSLGQGQNYEQYF.

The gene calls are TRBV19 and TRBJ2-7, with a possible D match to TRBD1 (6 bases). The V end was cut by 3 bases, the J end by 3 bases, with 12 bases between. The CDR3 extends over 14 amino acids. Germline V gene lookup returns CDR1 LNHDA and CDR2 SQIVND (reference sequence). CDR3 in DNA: TGTGCCAGTAGTATCAGTGACAGGTTCTACGAGCAGTACTTC. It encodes CASSISDRFYEQYF.

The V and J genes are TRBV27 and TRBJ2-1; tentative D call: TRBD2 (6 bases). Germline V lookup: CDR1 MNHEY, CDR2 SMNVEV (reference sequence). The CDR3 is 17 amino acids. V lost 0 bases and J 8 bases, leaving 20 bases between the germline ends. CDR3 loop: CASSLSGLLPGSHEQFF. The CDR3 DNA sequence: TGTGCCAGCAGTTTATCGGGTTTACTACCCGGGAGCCATGAGCAGTTCTTC.

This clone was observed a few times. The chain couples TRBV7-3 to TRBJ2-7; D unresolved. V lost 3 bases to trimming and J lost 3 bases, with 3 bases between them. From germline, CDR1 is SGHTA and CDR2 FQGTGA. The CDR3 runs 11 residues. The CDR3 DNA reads TGTGCCAGCAGCTTTTACTACGAGCAGTACTTC. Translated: CASSFYYEQYF.

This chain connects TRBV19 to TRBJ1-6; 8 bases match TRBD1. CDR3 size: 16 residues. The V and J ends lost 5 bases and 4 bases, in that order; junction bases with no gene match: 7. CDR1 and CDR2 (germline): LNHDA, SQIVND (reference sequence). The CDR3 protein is CASSYPGTGYNSPLHF. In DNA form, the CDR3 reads TGTGCCAGTAGTTACCCCGGGACAGGTTATAATTCACCCCTCCACTTT.

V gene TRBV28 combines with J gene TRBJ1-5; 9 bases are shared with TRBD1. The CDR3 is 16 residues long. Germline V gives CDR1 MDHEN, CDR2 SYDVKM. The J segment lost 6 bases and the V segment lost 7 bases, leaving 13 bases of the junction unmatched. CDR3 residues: CASIPGQGVNSQPQHF. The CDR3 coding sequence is TGTGCCAGCATCCCGGGACAGGGAGTAAATTCTCAGCCCCAGCATTTT.

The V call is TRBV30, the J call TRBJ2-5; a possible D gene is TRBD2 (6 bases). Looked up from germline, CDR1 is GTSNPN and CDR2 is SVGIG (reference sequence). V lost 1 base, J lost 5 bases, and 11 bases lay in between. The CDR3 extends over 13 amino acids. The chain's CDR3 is CAWSDGAGETQYF. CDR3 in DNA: TGTGCCTGGAGTGATGGGGCGGGGGAGACCCAGTACTTC. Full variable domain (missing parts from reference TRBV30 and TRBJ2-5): SQTIHQWPATLVQPVGSPLSLECTVEGTSNPNLYWYRQAAGRGLQLLFYSVGIGQISSEVPQNLSASRPQDRQFILSSKKLLLSDSGFYLCAWSDGAGETQYFGPGTRLLVL.

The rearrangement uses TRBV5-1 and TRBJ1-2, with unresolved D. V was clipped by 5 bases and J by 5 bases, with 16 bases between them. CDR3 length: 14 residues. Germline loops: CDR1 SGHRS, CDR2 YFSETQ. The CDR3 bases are TGCGCCAGCAGATTGAATACAGATCCTTATGGCTACACCTTC. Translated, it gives CASRLNTDPYGYTF.

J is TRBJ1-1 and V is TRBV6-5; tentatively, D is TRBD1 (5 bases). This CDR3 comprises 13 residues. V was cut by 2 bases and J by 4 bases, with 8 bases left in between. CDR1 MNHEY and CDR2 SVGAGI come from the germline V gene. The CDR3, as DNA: TGTGCCAGCAGTTACGCAGGGCGCACTGAAGCTTTCTTT. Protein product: CASSYAGRTEAFF.

CDR3 sequence (DNA): TGTGCTAGTGGTTTAGGACTAGCGGCGCAGTATTTT. It yields the protein CASGLGLAAQYF. The chain carries TRBV12-5 and TRBJ2-3; TRBD2 aligns across 10 bases. This CDR3 spans 12 amino acids. The germline CDR1 and CDR2 sequences are LGHNT and FRNRAP. V dropped 3 bases and J dropped 10; count of bases not matched to a gene: 1.